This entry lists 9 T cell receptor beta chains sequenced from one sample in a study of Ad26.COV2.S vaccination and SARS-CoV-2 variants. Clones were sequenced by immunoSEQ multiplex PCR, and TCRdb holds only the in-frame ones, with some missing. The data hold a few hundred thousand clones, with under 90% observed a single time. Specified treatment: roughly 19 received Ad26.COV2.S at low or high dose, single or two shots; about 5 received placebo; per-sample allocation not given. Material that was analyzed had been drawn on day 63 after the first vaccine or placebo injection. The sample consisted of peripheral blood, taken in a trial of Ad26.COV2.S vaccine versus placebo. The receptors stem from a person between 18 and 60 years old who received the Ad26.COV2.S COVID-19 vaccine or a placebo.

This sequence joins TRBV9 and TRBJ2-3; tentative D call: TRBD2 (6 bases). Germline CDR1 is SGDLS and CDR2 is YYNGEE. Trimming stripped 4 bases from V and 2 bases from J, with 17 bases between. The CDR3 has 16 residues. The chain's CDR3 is CASSPTSGTPTDTQYF. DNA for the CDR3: TGTGCCAGCAGCCCTACCTCCGGGACTCCCACAGATACGCAGTATTTT.

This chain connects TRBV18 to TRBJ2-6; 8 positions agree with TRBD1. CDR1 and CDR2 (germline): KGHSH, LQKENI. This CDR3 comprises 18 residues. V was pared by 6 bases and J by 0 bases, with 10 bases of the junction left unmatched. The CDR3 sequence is CASSPRDRNPSGANVLTF. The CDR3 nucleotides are TGTGCCAGCTCCCCCCGGGACAGGAATCCCTCTGGGGCCAACGTCCTGACTTTC.

The CDR3 DNA is TGTGCCAGCAGCCCACCCTCGGCCCTGAACACTGAAGCTTTCTTT. The encoded protein is CASSPPSALNTEAFF. The rearrangement uses TRBV7-9 and TRBJ1-1, with D unclear. Germline V gives CDR1 SEHNR, CDR2 FQNEAQ (reference sequence). The CDR3 spans 15 residues. Between the trimmed V and J ends, which lost 5 bases and 0 bases, there was a span of 13 bases. The full variable domain, completed using reference TRBV7-9 and TRBJ1-1, is DTGVSQNPRHKITKRGQNVTFRCDPISEHNRLYWYRQTLGQGPEFLTYFQNEAQLEKSRLLSDRFSAERPKGSFSTLEIQRTEQGDSAMYLCASSPPSALNTEAFFGQGTRLTVV.

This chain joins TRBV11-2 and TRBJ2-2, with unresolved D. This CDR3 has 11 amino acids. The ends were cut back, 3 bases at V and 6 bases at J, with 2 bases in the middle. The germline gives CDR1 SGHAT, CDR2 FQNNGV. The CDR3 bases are TGTGCCAGCAGCTTCCCCGGGGAGCTGTTTTTT. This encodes CASSFPGELFF.

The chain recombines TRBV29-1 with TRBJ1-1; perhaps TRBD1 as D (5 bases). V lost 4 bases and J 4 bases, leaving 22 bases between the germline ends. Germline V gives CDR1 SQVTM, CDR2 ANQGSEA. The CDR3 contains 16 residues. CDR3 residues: CSVGTHFPLLGTEAFF. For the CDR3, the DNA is TGCAGCGTTGGGACACACTTCCCCCTTTTGGGCACTGAAGCTTTCTTT. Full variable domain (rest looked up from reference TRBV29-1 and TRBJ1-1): SAVISQKPSRDICQRGTSLTIQCQVDSQVTMMFWYRQQPGQSLTLIATANQGSEATYESGFVIDKFPISRPNLTFSTLTVSNMSPEDSSIYLCSVGTHFPLLGTEAFFGQGTRLTVV.

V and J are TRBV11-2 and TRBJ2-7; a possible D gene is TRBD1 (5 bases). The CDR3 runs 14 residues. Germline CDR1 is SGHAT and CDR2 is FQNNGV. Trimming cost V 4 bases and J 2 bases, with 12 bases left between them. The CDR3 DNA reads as TGTGCCAGCAGCTCGACAGATCGACCCTACGAGCAGTACGTC. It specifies CASSSTDRPYEQYV.

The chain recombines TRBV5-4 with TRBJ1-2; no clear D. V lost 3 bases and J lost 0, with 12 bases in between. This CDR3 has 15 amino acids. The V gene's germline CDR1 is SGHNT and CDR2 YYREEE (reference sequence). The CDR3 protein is CASSSDALANYGYTF. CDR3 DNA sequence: TGTGCCAGCAGCTCGGACGCGTTAGCTAACTATGGCTACACCTTC.

CDR3 sequence reads: CASSQETGQLRWGANVLTF. The CDR3 DNA is TGCGCCAGCAGCCAAGAGACGGGGCAACTGAGATGGGGGGCCAACGTCCTGACTTTC. The chain couples TRBV4-3 to TRBJ2-6, with D perhaps being TRBD1 or TRBD2 (5 bases each). Trimming left V 0 bases short and J 4 bases short, with 19 bases between. Germline V gene sequence: CDR1 LGHNA, CDR2 YSLEER. This CDR3 comprises 19 residues.

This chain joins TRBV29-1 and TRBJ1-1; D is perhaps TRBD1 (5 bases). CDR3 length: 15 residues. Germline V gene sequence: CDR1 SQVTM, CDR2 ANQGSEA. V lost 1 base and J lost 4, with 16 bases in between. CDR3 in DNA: TGCAGCGTTGAAGCGGGTGGGAAGGGGTCCACTGAAGCTTTCTTT. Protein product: CSVEAGGKGSTEAFF.